This T cell receptor beta chain appears in the sequencing data of a study of blood T cell repertoires in COVID-19. Study background: The samples span acute and convalescent COVID-19 from the United States, Italy and Spain. T cells, B-cell-depleted T cells, or PBMCs supplied cDNA or gDNA.

This clone has only a few counts. V dropped 6 bases and J dropped 7 bases, with 9 bases sitting between them. The CDR3 loop spans 11 amino acids. Generated by immunoSEQ multiplex PCR, the TCRdb table keeps only in-frame clones and is missing some. The repertoire has 470,000 or so clones, 70% to 90% of them found once; the top ten carry approximately 2%. This study enrolled people aged 18 to 89 from about 24 US geographic areas. The sequence was obtained from a woman under 30 with acute COVID-19. The J gene is TRBJ1-1, the V gene TRBV12-3 or TRBV12-4; perhaps TRBD1 as D (5 bases). Sequenced input: PBMCs or T cells enriched from blood (not recorded which). CDR3 sequence (DNA): TGTGCCAGCAGCCAGGGCCATGAAGCTTTCTTT. This sequence encodes CASSQGHEAFF.